These 13 T cell receptor beta chains were all obtained from the same sample, sequenced in a study of somatic mutations in cytotoxic T cells in rheumatoid arthritis. TCRdb's copy holds only in-frame clones and misses some; the assay was immunoSEQ multiplex PCR. The sample contains some 10,000 clones, roughly 73% of which appear only once. Sequenced input: CD8+ T cells sorted from blood. The origin of the receptors is a man in his fifties or sixties in good health.

In its sample, this clone was seen a few times. The chain couples TRBV27 to TRBJ2-7; D is possibly TRBD2 (6 bases). The V gene lost 5 bases and the J gene lost 5 bases, with 19 bases spanning the gap. CDR3 length: 15 amino acids. Germline CDR1 and CDR2: MNHEY and SMNVEV (reference sequence). The CDR3 loop is CASSPQLGLLHEQYF. In DNA form, the CDR3 reads TGTGCCAGCAGTCCCCAATTGGGACTCCTTCACGAGCAGTACTTC.

This chain joins TRBV5-4 and TRBJ2-1; TRBD2 matches 12 bases. The CDR3 runs 17 residues. J gave up 8 bases and V 4 bases, and 13 bases lay outside the gene matches. Per germline, CDR1 SGHNT and CDR2 YYREEE (reference sequence). The CDR3 nucleotides are TGTGCCAGCAGCAACCCCTGGGGGACTAGCGGGCGCGATGAGCAGTTCTTC. This gives the protein CASSNPWGTSGRDEQFF. Combining the CDR3 with reference TRBV5-4 and TRBJ2-1 gives the whole variable domain ETGVTQSPTHLIKTRGQQVTLRCSSQSGHNTVSWYQQALGQGPQFIFQYYREEENGRGNFPPRFSGLQFPNYSSELNVNALELDDSALYLCASSNPWGTSGRDEQFFGPGTRLTVL.

The chain is built from TRBV7-9 and TRBJ2-1, with D possibly TRBD1 on 5 matching bases. Germline V lookup: CDR1 SEHNR, CDR2 FQNEAQ (reference sequence). CDR3 length: 14 residues. The V end was cut by 2 bases, the J end by 8 bases, with 13 bases between. The CDR3 sequence is CASSLKGDWDEQFF. CDR3 in DNA: TGTGCCAGCAGCTTAAAAGGGGATTGGGATGAGCAGTTCTTC. Full variable domain (outside the CDR3, taken from reference TRBV7-9 and TRBJ2-1): DTGVSQNPRHKITKRGQNVTFRCDPISEHNRLYWYRQTLGQGPEFLTYFQNEAQLEKSRLLSDRFSAERPKGSFSTLEIQRTEQGDSAMYLCASSLKGDWDEQFFGPGTRLTVL.

The V call is TRBV13, the J call TRBJ2-1; 8 bases fit TRBD1. From germline, CDR1 is PRHDT and CDR2 FYEKMQ (reference sequence). The CDR3 has 15 amino acids. Trimming removed 4 bases from V and 2 bases from J; junction bases left unmatched: 4. CDR3 region: CASSSRDRPYNEQFF. For the CDR3, the DNA is TGTGCCAGCAGCTCCCGGGACAGGCCCTACAATGAGCAGTTCTTC.

V and J are TRBV7-9 and TRBJ1-2; D is perhaps TRBD1 (5 bases). CDR1 SEHNR and CDR2 FQNEAQ come from the germline V gene (reference sequence). This CDR3 comprises 14 residues. Trimming cost V 5 bases and J 6 bases, with 16 bases left between them. CDR3 nucleotide sequence: TGTGCCAGCAGCCCACAGGAGTCGAGACATGGCTACACCTTC. This codes for CASSPQESRHGYTF.

This clone occurred a few times. The gene calls are TRBV4-1 and TRBJ2-7; D is undetermined. CDR3 size: 13 residues. V gave up 0 bases and J gave up 3 bases, with 6 bases separating them. Germline lookup yields CDR1 MGHRA and CDR2 YSYEKL. The CDR3 DNA follows: TGCGCCAGCAGCCAAGAGGCCATCTACGAGCAGTACTTC. This sequence encodes CASSQEAIYEQYF.

This clone occurred once. The CDR3 is CASSLSGNNQPQHF. The CDR3 DNA follows: TGTGCCAGCAGCTTGTCAGGGAACAATCAGCCCCAGCATTTT. The V gene is TRBV11-1, the J gene TRBJ1-5; the D gene is possibly TRBD1 (5 bases). The germline V gene encodes CDR1 SGHAT and CDR2 FQDESV (reference sequence). The CDR3 runs to 14 residues. Trimming left V 3 bases short and J 3 bases short, with 9 bases between.

This chain joins TRBV6-6 and TRBJ2-5; possibly TRBD1 for D (5 bases). Trimming took 2 bases from V and 1 from J, leaving 8 bases between them. Germline assignment: CDR1 MNHNY and CDR2 SVGAGI (reference sequence). There are 14 residues in the CDR3. The CDR3 sequence is CASSYQGLQETQYF. CDR3 coding DNA: TGTGCCAGCAGTTACCAGGGTCTCCAAGAGACCCAGTACTTC.

This clone has only one observation. CDR3 sequence reads: CASSPDTTDTQYF. The CDR3 bases are TGTGCCAGCAGCCCGGACACAACAGATACGCAGTATTTT. The genes are TRBV6-6 and TRBJ2-3; D might be TRBD1 (5 bases). The V and J ends lost 6 bases and 3 bases respectively, with 10 bases between them. The CDR3 consists of 13 residues. Per germline, CDR1 MNHNY and CDR2 SVGAGI (reference sequence).

This clone was seen a few times. The chain recombines TRBV27 with TRBJ1-5; maybe TRBD1 (5 bases). The CDR3 runs to 14 residues. V lost 3 bases, J lost 3 bases, and 9 bases lay in between. Germline CDR1 MNHEY, CDR2 SMNVEV (reference sequence). The CDR3 here is CASSFGGVNQPQHF. For the CDR3, the DNA is TGTGCCAGCAGTTTCGGGGGAGTCAATCAGCCCCAGCATTTT.

In DNA form, the CDR3 reads TGCGCCAGCAGCTTGTTTCCCGGGGGCTCCTACGAGCAGTACTTC. Protein product: CASSLFPGGSYEQYF. The gene calls are TRBV5-1 and TRBJ2-7; D is perhaps TRBD2 (6 bases). The V end lost 1 base, the J end lost 0 bases, and 11 bases lay between the germline ends. The germline V gene has CDR1 SGHRS and CDR2 YFSETQ. The CDR3 sequence is 15 residues long.

The V gene is TRBV11-2, the J gene TRBJ2-2; maybe TRBD2 (6 bases). Germline CDR1 and CDR2: SGHAT and FQNNGV. This CDR3 has 16 amino acids. Between the trimmed V and J ends, which lost 1 base and 1 base, there was a span of 10 bases. The CDR3: CASSLVMGGNTGELFF. Written as DNA, the CDR3 is TGTGCCAGCAGCTTAGTGATGGGGGGGAACACCGGGGAGCTGTTTTTT.

This clone was seen a handful of times. The chain carries TRBV20-1 and TRBJ1-1; D is undetermined. The CDR3 has 10 residues. From germline, CDR1 is DFQATT and CDR2 SNEGSKA (reference sequence). V dropped 3 bases and J dropped 5 bases, with 4 bases sitting between them. CDR3 sequence: CSARVTEAFF. The CDR3 nucleotides read TGCAGTGCTAGGGTGACTGAAGCTTTCTTT.